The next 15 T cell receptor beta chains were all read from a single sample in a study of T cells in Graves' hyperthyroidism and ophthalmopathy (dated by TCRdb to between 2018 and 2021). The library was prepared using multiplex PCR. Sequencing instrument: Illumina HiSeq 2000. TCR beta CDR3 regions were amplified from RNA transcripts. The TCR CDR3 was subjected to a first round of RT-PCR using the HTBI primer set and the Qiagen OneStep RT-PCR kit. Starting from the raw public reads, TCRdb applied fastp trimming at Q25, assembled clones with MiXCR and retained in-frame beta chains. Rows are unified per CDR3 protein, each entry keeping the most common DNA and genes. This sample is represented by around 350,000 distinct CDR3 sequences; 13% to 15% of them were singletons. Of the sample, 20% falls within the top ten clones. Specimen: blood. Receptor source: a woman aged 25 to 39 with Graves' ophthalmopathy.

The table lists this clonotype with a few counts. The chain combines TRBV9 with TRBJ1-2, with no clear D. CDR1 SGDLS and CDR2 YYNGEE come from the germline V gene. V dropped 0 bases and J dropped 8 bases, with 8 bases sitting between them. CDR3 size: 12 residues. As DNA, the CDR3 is TGTGCCAGCAGCGTAGGATCGTCCGGCTACACCTTC. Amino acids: CASSVGSSGYTF.

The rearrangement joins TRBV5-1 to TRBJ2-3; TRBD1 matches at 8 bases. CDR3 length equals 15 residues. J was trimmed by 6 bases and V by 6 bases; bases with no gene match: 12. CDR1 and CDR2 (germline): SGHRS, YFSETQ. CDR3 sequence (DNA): TGCGCCAGCATTAAGGGGGGACAGGTTGCGGATACGCAGTATTTT. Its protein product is CASIKGGQVADTQYF. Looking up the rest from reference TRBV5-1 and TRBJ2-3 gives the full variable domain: KAGVTQTPRYLIKTRGQQVTLSCSPISGHRSVSWYQQTPGQGLQFLFEYFSETQRNKGNFPGRFSGRQFSNSRSEMNVSTLELGDSALYLCASIKGGQVADTQYFGPGTRLTVL.

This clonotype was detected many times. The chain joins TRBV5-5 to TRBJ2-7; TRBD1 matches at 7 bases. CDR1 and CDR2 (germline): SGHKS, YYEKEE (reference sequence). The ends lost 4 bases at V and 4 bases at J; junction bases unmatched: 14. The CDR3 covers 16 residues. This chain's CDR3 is CASSPGQQGSQYEQYF. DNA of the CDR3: TGTGCCAGCAGCCCTGGGCAACAGGGGTCCCAATACGAGCAGTACTTC.

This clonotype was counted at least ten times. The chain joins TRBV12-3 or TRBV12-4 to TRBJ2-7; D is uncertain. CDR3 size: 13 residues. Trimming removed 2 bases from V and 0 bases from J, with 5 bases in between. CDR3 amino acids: CASSLHDSYEQYF. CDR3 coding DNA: TGTGCCAGCAGTTTACACGACTCCTACGAGCAGTACTTC.

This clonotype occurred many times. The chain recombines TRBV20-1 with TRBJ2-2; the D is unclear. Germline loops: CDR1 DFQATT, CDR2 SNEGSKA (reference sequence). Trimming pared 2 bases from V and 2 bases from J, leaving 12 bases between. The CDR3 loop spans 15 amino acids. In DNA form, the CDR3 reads TGCAGTGCTAGAAAGGTGGCGGTTAACACCGGGGAGCTGTTTTTT. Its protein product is CSARKVAVNTGELFF.

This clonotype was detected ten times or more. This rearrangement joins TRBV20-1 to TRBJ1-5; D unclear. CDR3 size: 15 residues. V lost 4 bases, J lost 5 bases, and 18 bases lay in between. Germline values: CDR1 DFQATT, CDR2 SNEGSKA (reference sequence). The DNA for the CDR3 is TGCAGTGCTAAAGGACGGGAGGCAGGTTATCAGCCCCAGCATTTT. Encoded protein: CSAKGREAGYQPQHF.

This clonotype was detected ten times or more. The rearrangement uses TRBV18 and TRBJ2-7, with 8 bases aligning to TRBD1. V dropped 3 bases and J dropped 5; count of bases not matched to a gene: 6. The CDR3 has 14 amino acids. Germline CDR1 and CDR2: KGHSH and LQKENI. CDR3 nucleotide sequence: TGTGCCAGCTCACCTCGGACAGGGTTCGACGAGCAGTACTTC. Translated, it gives CASSPRTGFDEQYF.

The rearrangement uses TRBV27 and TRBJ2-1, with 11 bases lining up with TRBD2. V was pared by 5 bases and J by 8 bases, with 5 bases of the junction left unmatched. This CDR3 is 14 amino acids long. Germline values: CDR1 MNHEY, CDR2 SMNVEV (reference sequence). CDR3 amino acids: CASSSSGGAYEQFF. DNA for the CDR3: TGTGCCAGCAGTAGTAGCGGGGGGGCCTATGAGCAGTTCTTC.

This CDR3 reads CASSSNGLSYQPQHF. The CDR3 bases are TGTGCCAGCTCCTCCAACGGACTATCCTATCAGCCCCAGCATTTT. The rearrangement links TRBV6-1 to TRBJ1-5; no reliable D call. This CDR3 is 15 amino acids long. Germline V gene lookup returns CDR1 MNHNS and CDR2 SASEGT. Trimming cost V 8 bases and J 5 bases, with 19 bases left between them.

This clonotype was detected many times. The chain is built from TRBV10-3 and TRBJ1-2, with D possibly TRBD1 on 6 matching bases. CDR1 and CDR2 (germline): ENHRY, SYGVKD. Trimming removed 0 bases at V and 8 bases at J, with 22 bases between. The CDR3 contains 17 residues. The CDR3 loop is CAISESPGEVWVYGYTF. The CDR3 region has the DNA TGTGCCATCAGTGAGTCGCCAGGGGAAGTGTGGGTGTACGGCTACACCTTC.

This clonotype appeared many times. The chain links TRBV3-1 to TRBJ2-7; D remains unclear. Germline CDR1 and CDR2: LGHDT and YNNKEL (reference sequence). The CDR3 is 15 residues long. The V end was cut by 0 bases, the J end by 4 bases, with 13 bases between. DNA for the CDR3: TGTGCCAGCAGCCAAGATCGTGGTAGGATTTACGAGCAGTACTTC. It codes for CASSQDRGRIYEQYF.

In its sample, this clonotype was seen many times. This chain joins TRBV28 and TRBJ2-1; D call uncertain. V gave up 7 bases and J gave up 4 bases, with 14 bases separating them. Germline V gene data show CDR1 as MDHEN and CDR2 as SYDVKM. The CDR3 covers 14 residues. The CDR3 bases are TGTGCCAGCAACACTTTCAGGAGTTACAATGAGCAGTTCTTC. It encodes CASNTFRSYNEQFF.

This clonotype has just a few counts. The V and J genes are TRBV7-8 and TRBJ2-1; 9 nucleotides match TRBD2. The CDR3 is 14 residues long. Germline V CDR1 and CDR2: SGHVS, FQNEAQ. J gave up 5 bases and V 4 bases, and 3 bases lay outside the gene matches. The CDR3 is CASSYSGGHNEQFF. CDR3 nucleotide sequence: TGTGCCAGCAGCTATAGCGGGGGACACAATGAGCAGTTCTTC.

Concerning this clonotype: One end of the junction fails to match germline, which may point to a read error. This chain's CDR3 is CASSSSGQAYQPQHF. CDR3 bases: TGTGCCAGCAGCTCGAGCGGACAGGCTTATCAGCCCCAGCATTTT. The V call is TRBV5-1, the J call TRBJ1-5; the match to TRBD1 covers 7 bases. The germline V gene has CDR1 SGHRS and CDR2 YFSETQ. This CDR3 has 15 residues. Variable domain in full (rest from reference TRBV5-1 and TRBJ1-5): KAGVTQTPRYLIKTRGQQVTLSCSPISGHRSVSWYQQTPGQGLQFLFEYFSETQRNKGNFPGRFSGRQFSNSRSEMNVSTLELGDSALYLCASSSSGQAYQPQHFGDGTRLSIL.

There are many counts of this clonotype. CDR3 nucleotide sequence: TGTGCCAGCAGATTGCCCGGGACAGGGTTGACCGGGGAGCTGTTTTTT. Translation gives CASRLPGTGLTGELFF. This sequence joins TRBV12-3 or TRBV12-4 and TRBJ2-2; 9 nucleotides line up with TRBD1. The CDR3 spans 16 residues. J lost 5 bases, V lost 6 bases, and 10 bases had no gene match.